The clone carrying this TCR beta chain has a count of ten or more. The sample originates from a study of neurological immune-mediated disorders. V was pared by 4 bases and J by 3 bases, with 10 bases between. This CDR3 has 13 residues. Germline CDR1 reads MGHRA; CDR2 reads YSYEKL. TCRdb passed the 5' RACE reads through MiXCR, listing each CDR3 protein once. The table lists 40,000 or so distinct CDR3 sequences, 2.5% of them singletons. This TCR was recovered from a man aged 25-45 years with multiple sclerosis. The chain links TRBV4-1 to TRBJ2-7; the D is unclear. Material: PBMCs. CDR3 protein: CASSLRINYEQYF. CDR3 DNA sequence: TGCGCCAGCAGCCTCAGGATAAACTACGAGCAGTACTTC.